Detailed here is one TCR beta chain. A single count supports this clonotype. Its antigen is currently not known. Per-base qualities were not stored, and no clone one base away is much larger. A read on its own is weak evidence. The germline ends are 19 bases apart after V is trimmed by 5 bases and J by 8 bases. Taken from cysteine to phenylalanine, the CDR3 has 14 residues. The read is trimmed to its CDR3 DNA, 42 bases read in frame from base 1. The germline V gene (reference sequence) gives CDR1 as DFQATT and CDR2 as SNEGSKA. These data come from a study of CD8 T cells in Susac syndrome (dated by TCRdb to about 2019). General notes on the study: Repertoire sequencing was used to test whether CD8+ T cell activation and differentiation in Susac syndrome was antigen driven. Clonality of the CD8+ T cell repertoire was compared between over ten healthy donors, about 14 Susac syndrome patients and roughly 16 multiple sclerosis patients.

High-throughput TCR beta sequencing profiled peripheral blood CD8+ and CD4+ T cells from healthy donors, Susac syndrome patients and multiple sclerosis patients. Healthy donors were included as age- and sex-matched controls. Bulk CD8+ and CD4+ T cells were purified by magnetic negative isolation, while CD8+ TEMRA cells were enriched using FACS. Blood was drawn into EDTA tubes, processed within 24 hours, and PBMCs were isolated by density gradient centrifugation. PBMCs destined for TCR sequencing were cryopreserved in liquid nitrogen and later thawed in a 37 °C water bath. The sorted or isolated CD4+, CD8+ and CD8+ TEMRA cells reached a purity of at least 90%. The investigation overall reported the following: The number of individuals in the TCR sequencing and HLA analysis was acknowledged as relatively small.

RNA was extracted with the RNeasy kit and roughly 0.5 to 1 ug was reverse transcribed using random hexamers. The immunoSEQ multiplex PCR assay, covering 54 Vbeta and 13 Jbeta segments, was used to amplify TCR beta CDR3 regions. Bias from PCR amplification was corrected by using a synthetic template baseline for primer optimization and for computational correction. In the paper's pipeline: Reads were assigned to V, D and J genes according to IMGT and analyzed in immunoSEQ Analyzer, with only productive sequences retained. Clonality was computed as one minus Shannon entropy normalized by log2 of the number of productive unique sequences. For each patient and control, public and private clones were evaluated within the 100 most prevalent clones. A clone was defined as Susac-specific if it was absent from the healthy and MS cohorts, from roughly 1,000 published viral clones and from other ImmuneACCESS disease sequences. TCRdb handled the public reads itself, with Q25 trimming in fastp and clone calling in MiXCR, and kept productive beta chains. Here each entry gathers all rows of one CDR3 protein and keeps the most common genes and DNA. TCRdb's processing, not the authors', yielded these V and J calls. A total of about 85,000 distinct CDR3 sequences appear in this sample, about 94% of them only once. Roughly 0.24% of the sample lies in the top ten.

The sequencing sample was made of CD8+ T cells from PBMCs. This receptor was taken from a human donor in good health. The V gene is TRBV20-1 and the J gene is TRBJ2-1; perhaps TRBD2 is the D gene, with 7 bases matching. In nucleotides, the sequence is TGCAGTGCTTTGACAGGCGGGAGAGGGTATGAGCAGTTCTTC. Its product reads: CSALTGGRGYEQFF.